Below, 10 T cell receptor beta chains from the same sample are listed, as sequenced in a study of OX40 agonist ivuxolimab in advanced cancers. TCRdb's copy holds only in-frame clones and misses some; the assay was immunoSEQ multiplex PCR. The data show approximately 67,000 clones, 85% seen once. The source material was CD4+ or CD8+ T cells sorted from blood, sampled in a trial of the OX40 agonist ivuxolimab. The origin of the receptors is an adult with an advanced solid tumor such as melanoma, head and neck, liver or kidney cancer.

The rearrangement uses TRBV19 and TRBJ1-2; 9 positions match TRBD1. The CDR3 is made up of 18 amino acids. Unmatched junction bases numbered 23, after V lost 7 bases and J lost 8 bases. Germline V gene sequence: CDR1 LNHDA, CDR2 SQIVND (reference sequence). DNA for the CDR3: TGTGCCAGTACCTCAAGCAGCGGGACAGGGATCTCCTCACGGGGCTACACCTTC. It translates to CASTSSSGTGISSRGYTF.

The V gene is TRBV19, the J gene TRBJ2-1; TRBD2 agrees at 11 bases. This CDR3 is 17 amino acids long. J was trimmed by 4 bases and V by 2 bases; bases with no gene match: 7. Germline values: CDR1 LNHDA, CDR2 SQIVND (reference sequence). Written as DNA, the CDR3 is TGTGCCAGTAGTATAATGGGGGGACTAGCGGATTACAATGAGCAGTTCTTC. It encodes CASSIMGGLADYNEQFF.

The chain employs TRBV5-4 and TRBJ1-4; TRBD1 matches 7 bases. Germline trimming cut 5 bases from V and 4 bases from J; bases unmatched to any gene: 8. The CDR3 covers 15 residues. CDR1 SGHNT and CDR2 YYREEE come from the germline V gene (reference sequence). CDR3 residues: CASSLRRDSNEKLFF. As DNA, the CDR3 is TGTGCCAGCAGTCTTCGCCGGGACAGTAATGAAAAACTGTTTTTT.

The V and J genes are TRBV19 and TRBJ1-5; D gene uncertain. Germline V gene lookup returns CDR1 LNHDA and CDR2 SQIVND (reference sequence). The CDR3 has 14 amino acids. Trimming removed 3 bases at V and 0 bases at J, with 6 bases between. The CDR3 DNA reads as TGTGCCAGTAGTATCGGTTATAGCAATCAGCCCCAGCATTTT. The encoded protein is CASSIGYSNQPQHF.

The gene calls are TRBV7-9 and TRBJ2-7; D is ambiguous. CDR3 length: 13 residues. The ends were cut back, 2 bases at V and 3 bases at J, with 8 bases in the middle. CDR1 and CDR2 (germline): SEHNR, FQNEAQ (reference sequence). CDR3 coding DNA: TGTGCCAGCAGCTTACAGAATTTCTACGAGCAGTACTTC. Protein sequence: CASSLQNFYEQYF.

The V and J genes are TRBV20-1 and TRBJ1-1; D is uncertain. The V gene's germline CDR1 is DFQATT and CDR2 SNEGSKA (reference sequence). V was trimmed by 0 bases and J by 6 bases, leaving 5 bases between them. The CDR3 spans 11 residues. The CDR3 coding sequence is TGCAGTGCTAGAGATCGCCCTGAAGCTTTCTTT. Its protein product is CSARDRPEAFF.

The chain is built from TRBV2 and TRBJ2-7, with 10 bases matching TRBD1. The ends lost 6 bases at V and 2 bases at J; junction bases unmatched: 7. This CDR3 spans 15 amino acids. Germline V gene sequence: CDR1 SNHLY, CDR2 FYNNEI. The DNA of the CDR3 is TGTGCCAGCAGCGCGGACAGGGGGAGCACCTACGAGCAGTACTTC. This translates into CASSADRGSTYEQYF.

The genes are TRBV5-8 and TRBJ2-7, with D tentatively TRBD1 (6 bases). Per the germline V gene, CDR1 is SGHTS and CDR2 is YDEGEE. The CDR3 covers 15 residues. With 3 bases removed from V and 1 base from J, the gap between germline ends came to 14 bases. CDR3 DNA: TGTGCCAGCAGCTCCCAACCGACAGGATCCTACGAGCAGTACTTC. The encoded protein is CASSSQPTGSYEQYF.

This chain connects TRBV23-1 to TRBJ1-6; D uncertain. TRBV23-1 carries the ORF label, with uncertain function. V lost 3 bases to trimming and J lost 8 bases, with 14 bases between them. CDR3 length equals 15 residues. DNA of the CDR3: TGCGCCAGCAGTCATTTGAGTCCGGGATATTCACCCCTCCACTTT. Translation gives CASSHLSPGYSPLHF.

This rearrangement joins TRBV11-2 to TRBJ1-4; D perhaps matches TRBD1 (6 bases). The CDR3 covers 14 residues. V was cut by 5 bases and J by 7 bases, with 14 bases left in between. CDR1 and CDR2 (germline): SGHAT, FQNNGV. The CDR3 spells CASSEHQGTEKLFF. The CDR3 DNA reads TGTGCCAGCAGCGAACACCAGGGGACTGAAAAACTGTTTTTT.